This entry is about one TCR beta chain. Noted time point: new active TB diagnosis, blood taken before or within 7 days of starting treatment. Profiling relied on immunoSEQ multiplex PCR, and the TCRdb table lists in-frame clones only, not all of them. The sample has 30,000 to 35,000 clones, around 90% seen once. This CDR3 has 12 residues. The V gene end was trimmed by 0 bases and the J gene end by 11 bases; junction bases not matched to a gene: 1. The germline CDR1 and CDR2 sequences are SGHRS and YFSETQ. The record originates from a study of T cells in tuberculosis. The chain combines TRBV5-1 with TRBJ2-5, with 10 bases that match TRBD1. The source material was PBMCs, sampled at tuberculosis diagnosis. The TCR comes from an adult with tuberculosis. The CDR3 nucleotides read TGCGCCAGCAGCTTGGAGGGACAGGGGCAGTACTTC. It yields the protein CASSLEGQGQYF.